The entry below gives a single TCR beta chain sequence along with its context. This CDR3 has 16 amino acids. Germline V lookup: CDR1 MNHNS, CDR2 SASEGT. J was trimmed by 9 bases and V by 1 base; bases with no gene match: 9. The data stem from a study of blood T cell repertoires in COVID-19. Study overall: Samples taken during acute and convalescent COVID-19 were collected in the United States, Italy and Spain. Sample material is recorded as cDNA or gDNA derived from T cells, B-cell-depleted T cells, or PBMCs.

Per the study methods: From reference gene primer amplification, estimates of nucleated cell counts were derived. Profiled with immunoSEQ multiplex PCR; TCRdb holds only in-frame clones, not every one. The DNA was the basis for D and trimming; V, J and clone size are from that table. The sample shows 130,000 to 150,000 clones, about 84% of them seen only once. The J gene is TRBJ2-1, the V gene TRBV6-1; 10 bases map to TRBD2. This receptor was obtained from a woman aged 80 or over in a cohort sampled during active or convalescent COVID-19. The specimen was peripheral blood. The CDR3 DNA reads TGTGCCAGCAGTGAAGATCCAGCGGGGGGGCCGGGTGAGCAGTTCTTC. This codes for CASSEDPAGGPGEQFF.